Each of the 4 T cell receptor beta chains below was sequenced from the same sample in a study of T cell responses to AZD1222 COVID-19 vaccine. Sequenced by immunoSEQ multiplex PCR; TCRdb stores in-frame clones only, minus some. This table has under 170,000 clones, around 94% appearing once. Here the sequenced sample was peripheral blood, taken on day 0 of AZD1222 vaccination. The receptors were sampled from an adult in good health.

The V call is TRBV7-8, the J call TRBJ1-1; D remains unclear. Germline CDR1 reads SGHVS; CDR2 reads FQNEAQ. Trimming shortened V by 1 base and J by 1 base, and 7 bases separated the two germline ends. This CDR3 is 14 amino acids long. DNA for the CDR3: TGTGCCAGCAGCTTAGTCGCCGGGAACACTGAAGCTTTCTTT. Its protein is CASSLVAGNTEAFF.

The V gene is TRBV7-9, the J gene TRBJ2-5; 7 bases map to TRBD2. Per the germline V gene, CDR1 is SEHNR and CDR2 is FQNEAQ (reference sequence). Trimming removed 5 bases from V and 5 bases from J; junction bases left unmatched: 11. The CDR3 is 15 amino acids. The CDR3 DNA is TGTGCCAGCAGCCTCGGGGGGTTAAACTACGAGACCCAGTACTTC. This codes for CASSLGGLNYETQYF.

The V and J genes are TRBV6-5 and TRBJ1-1; D not resolved. Germline V gene data show CDR1 as MNHEY and CDR2 as SVGAGI. The CDR3 is 14 residues long. Trimming took off 5 bases at V and 0 bases at J, with 10 bases between the two ends. The CDR3 sequence is CASSRYTVNTEAFF. CDR3 DNA: TGTGCCAGCAGTAGGTACACCGTGAACACTGAAGCTTTCTTT.

The V and J genes are TRBV11-2 and TRBJ2-1; D ambiguous. V was shortened by 4 bases and J by 4 bases, with 8 bases between the two germline ends. There are 13 residues in the CDR3. Per the germline V gene, CDR1 is SGHAT and CDR2 is FQNNGV. In nucleotides, the CDR3 is TGTGCCAGCAGCTCGGTGGATTACAATGAGCAGTTCTTC. This translates into CASSSVDYNEQFF.